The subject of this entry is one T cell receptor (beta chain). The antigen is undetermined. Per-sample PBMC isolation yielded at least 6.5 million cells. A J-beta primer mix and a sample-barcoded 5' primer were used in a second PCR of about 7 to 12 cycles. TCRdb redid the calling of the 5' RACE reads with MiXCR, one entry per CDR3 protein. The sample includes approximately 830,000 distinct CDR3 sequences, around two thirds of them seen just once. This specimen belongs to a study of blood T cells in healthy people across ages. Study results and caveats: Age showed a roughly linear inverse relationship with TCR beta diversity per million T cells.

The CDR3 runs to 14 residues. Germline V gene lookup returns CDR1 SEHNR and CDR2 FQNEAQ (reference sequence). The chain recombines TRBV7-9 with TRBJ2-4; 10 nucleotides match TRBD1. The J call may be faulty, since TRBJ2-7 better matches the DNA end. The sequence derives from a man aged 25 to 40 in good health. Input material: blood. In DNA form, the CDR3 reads TGTGCCGCGGAGCGGGGACAGGGGCTCGACGAGCAGTACTTC. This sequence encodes CAAERGQGLDEQYF.